These 5 T cell receptor beta chains were all obtained from the same sample, sequenced in a study of blood T cell repertoires in COVID-19. Using immunoSEQ multiplex PCR, the repertoire was profiled, and TCRdb retains in-frame clones only, with some absent. The sample consists of 91,000 or so clones, around 84% of them appearing once. The source material was peripheral blood. These receptor sequences come from a woman aged 55-75 years in a cohort sampled during active or convalescent COVID-19.

This chain connects TRBV10-1 to TRBJ2-2, with TRBD1 identical over 7 bases. Trimming cost V 3 bases and J 5 bases; bases outside gene matches: 6. The germline gives CDR1 WNHNN, CDR2 SYGVQD (reference sequence). The CDR3 extends over 15 amino acids. CDR3 region: CASSDRGQPTGELFF. As DNA, the CDR3 is TGCGCCAGCAGTGACCGGGGACAGCCGACCGGGGAGCTGTTTTTT.

The chain has TRBV9 and TRBJ2-7; the D gene is possibly TRBD1 (5 bases). Germline-derived CDR1 and CDR2 are SGDLS and YYNGEE. V lost 0 bases and J 6 bases, leaving 13 bases between the germline ends. There are 14 residues in the CDR3. Written as DNA, the CDR3 is TGTGCCAGCAGCGTAGGACAGCGCAATGTCGAGCAGTACTTC. It yields the protein CASSVGQRNVEQYF.

The J gene is TRBJ1-1, the V gene TRBV2; possibly TRBD1 for D (5 bases). The germline V and J ends were trimmed by 4 bases and 4 bases, with 13 bases remaining between them. CDR3 length equals 14 residues. CDR1 and CDR2 from the germline V gene are SNHLY and FYNNEI. The DNA for the CDR3 is TGTGCCAGCAGTGCGGACGGCGGGGCCACTGAAGCTTTCTTT. Its protein product is CASSADGGATEAFF. The entire variable domain, with the rest obtained from reference TRBV2 and TRBJ1-1, is as follows: EPEVTQTPSHQVTQMGQEVILRCVPISNHLYFYWYRQILGQKVEFLVSFYNNEISEKSEIFDDQFSVERPDGSNFTLKIRSTKLEDSAMYFCASSADGGATEAFFGQGTRLTVV.

Only one count was recorded for this clone. The chain employs TRBV2 and TRBJ1-6; no firm D call. Germline V gene lookup returns CDR1 SNHLY and CDR2 FYNNEI. The ends were cut back, 7 bases at V and 6 bases at J, with 10 bases in the middle. The CDR3 covers 13 residues. CDR3 nucleotide sequence: TGTGCCAGCATGAGCGGAATTAATTCACCCCTCCACTTT. Amino acid sequence: CASMSGINSPLHF.

The chain uses TRBV18 and TRBJ2-3; 7 bases line up with TRBD2. Germline V lookup: CDR1 KGHSH, CDR2 LQKENI. Trimming took 1 base from V and 0 from J; bases not matched to a gene: 13. The CDR3 is 19 amino acids. The CDR3 nucleotides are TGTGCCAGCTCACCACTCCCCCCCCGCCTAGCGGCCAGCACAGATACGCAGTATTTT. Amino acid sequence: CASSPLPPRLAASTDTQYF.